This TCR beta chain emerged from a study of cytomegalovirus exposure and HLA in healthy donors. Study context: In a later analysis, the roughly 110 validation repertoires were reported to have used the same platform as the 600 to 700 first-cohort repertoires.

This CDR3 region has 15 residues. V was cut by 0 bases and J by 5 bases, with 14 bases left in between. CDR1 and CDR2 (germline): SGHDT, YYEEEE. Measured with immunoSEQ multiplex PCR; TCRdb has only the in-frame clones, and not every one. The sample lists more than 300,000 clones, 86% seen once, with roughly 0.83% in the top ten. V and J are TRBV5-6 and TRBJ2-5; possibly TRBD2 for D (7 bases). Input material: PBMCs. The receptor comes from a woman between 18 and 30 years old in good health and CMV-seronegative. CDR3 region: CASSLDPGGRETQYF. In DNA form, the CDR3 reads TGTGCCAGCAGCTTGGACCCCGGGGGGCGGGAGACCCAGTACTTC.